The 22 T cell receptor beta chains below all came from one sample that was sequenced in a study of T cells in Graves' hyperthyroidism and ophthalmopathy. The TCR beta CDR3 regions underwent amplification using RNA transcripts as the source. The HTBI primer set was used in a first-round RT-PCR of the TCR CDR3. TCRdb re-called the multiplex PCR reads with MiXCR, one entry per CDR3 protein. This repertoire shows over 250,000 distinct CDR3 sequences, roughly an eighth found once; its top ten account for almost 35%. Sequenced input: blood. Receptor source: a woman aged 40 to 50 with Graves' ophthalmopathy.

The sample holds a few counts of this clonotype. The chain combines TRBV29-1 with TRBJ2-3; either TRBD1 or TRBD2 may fit D (6 bases each). V was shortened by 4 bases and J by 2 bases, with 16 bases between the two germline ends. The germline gives CDR1 SQVTM, CDR2 ANQGSEA. This CDR3 spans 15 amino acids. As DNA, the CDR3 is TGCAGCGTTGTTGTCAGGGGAGGCCCCACAGATACGCAGTATTTT. This translates into CSVVVRGGPTDTQYF.

On this clonotype itself: This may stem from a read error, because a much larger clone lies one nucleotide away. Since the CDR3 does not end with the conserved phenylalanine or tryptophan, this likely comes from a read error. The V call is TRBV28, the J call TRBJ1-2; possible D gene TRBD1, 6 bases. V gave up 9 bases and J gave up 2 bases, with 10 bases separating them. CDR1 and CDR2 (germline): MDHEN, SYDVKM. The CDR3 is made up of 12 amino acids. The CDR3 loop reads CASKDRNYGYTL. The DNA of the CDR3 is TGTGCCAGTAAGGACAGAAACTATGGCTACACCCTC.

The rearrangement uses TRBV28 and TRBJ2-2; 12 nucleotides match TRBD2. V dropped 7 bases and J dropped 6; count of bases not matched to a gene: 6. Germline V lookup: CDR1 MDHEN, CDR2 SYDVKM. The CDR3 sequence is 15 residues long. The CDR3 DNA sequence: TGTGCCAGCACCCGACTAGCGGGGGAGCCCGGGGAGCTGTTTTTT. Translated, it gives CASTRLAGEPGELFF.

The V gene is TRBV9, the J gene TRBJ2-1, with a possible D match to TRBD2 (6 bases). This CDR3 has 16 residues. Germline V lookup: CDR1 SGDLS, CDR2 YYNGEE. V lost 0 bases and J 3 bases, leaving 13 bases between the germline ends. CDR3 sequence reads: CASSVDGGAIYNEQFF. In DNA form, the CDR3 reads TGTGCCAGCAGCGTAGACGGCGGGGCCATCTACAATGAGCAGTTCTTC.

This clonotype occurred many times. The chain couples TRBV2 to TRBJ1-1; D call uncertain. The CDR3 is 15 residues long. Per germline, CDR1 SNHLY and CDR2 FYNNEI. The V gene lost 0 bases and the J gene lost 4 bases, with 12 bases spanning the gap. CDR3 amino acids: CASSEAGGIGTEAFF. DNA of the CDR3: TGTGCCAGCAGTGAAGCGGGAGGGATAGGCACTGAAGCTTTCTTT.

This clonotype has just a few counts. This may arise from a read error, as a much more abundant clone is one base away. The genes are TRBV2 and TRBJ2-7; D possibly corresponds to TRBD1 (5 bases). V was pared by 10 bases and J by 2 bases, with 12 bases between. This CDR3 contains 12 residues. The germline V gene has CDR1 SNHLY and CDR2 FYNNEI. The CDR3, as DNA: TGTGCCAACCAGGGAAGAGCCTACGAGCAGTACTTC. Its translation: CANQGRAYEQYF. The full variable domain, rest sourced from reference TRBV2 and TRBJ2-7, is EPEVTQTPSHQVTQMGQEVILRCVPISNHLYFYWYRQILGQKVEFLVSFYNNEISEKSEIFDDQFSVERPDGSNFTLKIRSTKLEDSAMYFCANQGRAYEQYFGPGTRLTVT.

This clonotype was counted many times. V is TRBV2 and J is TRBJ2-1; D gene uncertain. This CDR3 spans 12 amino acids. From germline, CDR1 is SNHLY and CDR2 FYNNEI. V was cut by 2 bases and J by 4 bases, with 3 bases left in between. This chain's CDR3 is CASSEQYNEQFF. The CDR3 DNA follows: TGTGCCAGCAGTGAACAGTACAATGAGCAGTTCTTC.

This clonotype was seen only a few times. V gene TRBV27 combines with J gene TRBJ2-1; TRBD1 is a possible D gene (5 bases). CDR1 MNHEY and CDR2 SMNVEV come from the germline V gene (reference sequence). The CDR3 consists of 14 residues. Deletions cut 6 bases from V and 7 bases from J, with 16 bases between. CDR3 amino acids: CASRSSGIMNEQFF. CDR3 sequence (DNA): TGTGCCAGCAGGTCATCAGGGATTATGAATGAGCAGTTCTTC.

Points on this clonotype: A read error may be the cause here, since a much bigger clone is one base away. The V gene is TRBV6-4, the J gene TRBJ1-1; D ambiguous. CDR3 size: 13 residues. Germline CDR1 MRHNA, CDR2 SNTAGT. The CDR3 DNA follows: TGTGCCAGCAGTGAACAGCAGAACACTGGAGCTTTCTTT. Translation: CASSEQQNTGAFF.

J is TRBJ1-6 and V is TRBV5-1, with TRBD1 matching over 7 bases. The CDR3 has 13 amino acids. J was trimmed by 15 bases and V by 0 bases; bases with no gene match: 6. Germline lookup yields CDR1 SGHRS and CDR2 YFSETQ. The CDR3 region is CASSLDPGQFLHF. The CDR3 DNA sequence: TGCGCCAGCAGCTTGGATCCGGGACAGTTCCTCCACTTT.

This clonotype was counted ten times or more. CDR3 in amino acids: CSARKAGTWELFF. The CDR3 nucleotides read TGCAGTGCTAGAAAGGCGGGTACCTGGGAGCTGTTTTTT. The chain couples TRBV20-1 to TRBJ2-2; TRBD2 might be the D (5 bases). The length of the CDR3 is 13 residues. In germline, CDR1 is DFQATT, CDR2 SNEGSKA (reference sequence). The V end lost 2 bases, the J end lost 9 bases, and 13 bases lay between the germline ends.

Ten or more counts support this clonotype. V is TRBV28 and J is TRBJ2-2; 7 nucleotides agree with TRBD2. The CDR3 extends over 20 amino acids. V was clipped by 6 bases and J by 2 bases; unmatched bases: 21. Looked up from germline, CDR1 is MDHEN and CDR2 is SYDVKM. The CDR3 bases are TGTGCCAGCAGAACCTACAAGATAGTGGCCGGGGGGAGTAACACCGGGGAGCTGTTTTTT. Translation: CASRTYKIVAGGSNTGELFF.

Of note for this clonotype: A single base separates this from a much larger clone, so it may be a read error. The chain combines TRBV7-9 with TRBJ2-7; no definite D call. The CDR3 runs to 14 residues. CDR1 and CDR2 (germline): SEHNR, FQNEAQ (reference sequence). The CDR3 is CASSLARVGYGQYF. DNA for the CDR3: TGTGCCAGCAGCTTAGCGCGCGTGGGGTACGGGCAGTACTTC.

The sample holds a few counts of this clonotype. This rearrangement joins TRBV24-1 to TRBJ2-1; D is perhaps TRBD1 or TRBD2 (5 bases each). The length of the CDR3 is 13 residues. CDR1 is KGHDR and CDR2 is SFDVKD in the germline V gene. V was shortened by 1 base and J by 9 bases, with 9 bases between the two germline ends. CDR3: CATSDFGGFEQFF. The DNA of the CDR3 is TGTGCCACCAGTGATTTTGGGGGTTTTGAGCAGTTCTTC.

This clonotype has a handful of counts. The gene calls are TRBV6-5 and TRBJ2-7, with 8 bases aligning to TRBD1. Germline V lookup: CDR1 MNHEY, CDR2 SVGAGI. The CDR3 extends over 15 amino acids. The V segment lost 2 bases and the J segment 7 bases; nucleotides outside the gene matches: 10. CDR3 nucleotides: TGTGCCAGCAGTTACGGAGGTCAGGGGGCGGATGAGCAGTACTTC. Its protein product is CASSYGGQGADEQYF.

In its sample, this clonotype was seen many times. The J gene is TRBJ2-5, the V gene TRBV5-6, with TRBD2 matching over 10 bases. In germline, CDR1 is SGHDT, CDR2 YYEEEE. The J segment lost 4 bases and the V segment lost 2 bases, leaving 8 bases of the junction unmatched. The CDR3 totals 16 residues. CDR3 sequence (DNA): TGTGCCAGCAGCTTAAGGCTAGCGGGAGTAGGAGAGACCCAGTACTTC. Translated, it gives CASSLRLAGVGETQYF.

The table lists this clonotype with many counts. The V call is TRBV15, the J call TRBJ1-1, with 7 bases aligning to TRBD1. The CDR3 sequence is 13 residues long. Germline CDR1 reads LNHNV; CDR2 reads YYDKDF (reference sequence). V lost 2 bases to trimming and J lost 8 bases; unmatched junction nucleotides: 5. CDR3 nucleotide sequence: TGTGCCACCAGCAGACAGGGGGGTGCGGAAGCTTTCTTT. This sequence encodes CATSRQGGAEAFF.

This chain connects TRBV20-1 to TRBJ2-1; 12 nucleotides match TRBD2. The V segment lost 2 bases and the J segment 4 bases; nucleotides outside the gene matches: 3. There are 15 residues in the CDR3. Germline lookup yields CDR1 DFQATT and CDR2 SNEGSKA (reference sequence). CDR3 amino acids: CSARTLAGGYNEQFF. The CDR3 nucleotides are TGCAGTGCTAGAACGCTAGCGGGAGGGTACAATGAGCAGTTCTTC.

In this sample, this clonotype turned up many times. J is TRBJ2-3 and V is TRBV20-1; the D is unclear. The ends were cut back, 4 bases at V and 4 bases at J, with 6 bases in the middle. The CDR3 loop spans 11 amino acids. Germline V gives CDR1 DFQATT, CDR2 SNEGSKA (reference sequence). The CDR3, as DNA: TGCAGTGCTATCTTGGCAGATACGCAGTATTTT. Amino acid sequence: CSAILADTQYF.

This clonotype was seen at least ten times. The chain uses TRBV5-1 and TRBJ1-1; tentatively, D is TRBD1 (5 bases). Between the trimmed V and J ends, which lost 0 bases and 10 bases, there was a span of 16 bases. Germline V gene lookup returns CDR1 SGHRS and CDR2 YFSETQ. The CDR3 totals 14 residues. The chain's CDR3 is CASSLGGERGRAFF. The CDR3 nucleotides read TGCGCCAGCAGCTTGGGGGGTGAGAGGGGCAGAGCTTTCTTT.

This clonotype was seen more than once but under ten times. The chain carries TRBV30 and TRBJ2-7, with D unresolved. The CDR3 is 10 amino acids. V shed 2 bases and J shed 5 bases, with 4 bases lying between them. The germline V gene has CDR1 GTSNPN and CDR2 SVGIG (reference sequence). The CDR3 nucleotides are TGTGCCTGGAGTAGGCACGAGCAGTACTTC. This translates into CAWSRHEQYF.

This clonotype was recorded a few times. The chain joins TRBV15 to TRBJ1-6, with D perhaps matching TRBD1 (5 bases). The CDR3 spans 15 residues. The V gene lost 1 base and the J gene lost 8 bases, with 12 bases spanning the gap. Germline V gene sequence: CDR1 LNHNV, CDR2 YYDKDF (reference sequence). CDR3 in DNA: TGTGCCACCAGCAGAGTTAGGGGTAGGGATTCACCCCTCCACTTT. The encoded protein is CATSRVRGRDSPLHF.